The subject of this entry is one TCR beta chain. What it binds is unknown. This record belongs to a study of cytomegalovirus exposure and HLA in healthy donors. The study's findings and limits: A later analysis found first-cohort TCR clusters tended to co-occur in the 120 validation repertoires.

This table comes from immunoSEQ multiplex PCR, and its TCRdb copy is limited to in-frame clones, with some not included. The profile shows roughly 45,000 clones, more than 85% of them singletons. Sample: PBMCs. The clonotype was recovered from a man aged 18 to 30 in good health and CMV-seronegative.

The DNA of the CDR3 is TGTGCCAGCTTCCCCAACAGGGGGCGTGAGCAGTACTTC. Amino acid sequence: CASFPNRGREQYF. The chain has TRBV6-5 and TRBJ2-7; TRBD1 matches at 9 bases. Per the germline V gene, CDR1 is MNHEY and CDR2 is SVGAGI. This CDR3 comprises 13 residues. The ends lost 8 bases at V and 7 bases at J; junction bases unmatched: 9.